These 4 T cell receptor beta chains were sequenced from one sample in a study of control samples from healthy donors and cancer patients (dated by TCRdb to about 2020). The library was made by the immunoSEQ multiplex PCR assay. TCRdb mirrors the immuneACCESS table, restricted to in-frame sequences. Some clones are absent from its copies; in checked studies, under half trace to an unresolved V gene, and the reason for the others is unknown. The sample includes 75,000 to 95,000 clones, with 70% to 90% observed a single time. The top ten hold 8.5% to 10% of the sample. Sequences were obtained from PBMCs. The receptors derive from a woman in her fifties or sixties with colorectal cancer.

The chain recombines TRBV19 with TRBJ1-3; 8 bases map to TRBD1. The V and J ends lost 9 bases and 3 bases, in that order; junction bases with no gene match: 10. The CDR3 is 15 amino acids. Germline V gives CDR1 LNHDA, CDR2 SQIVND (reference sequence). The CDR3: CASKPDRGGGNTIYF. The CDR3 DNA is TGTGCCAGCAAACCCGACAGGGGAGGTGGAAACACCATATATTTT. The full variable domain, rest sourced from reference TRBV19 and TRBJ1-3, is DGGITQSPKYLFRKEGQNVTLSCEQNLNHDAMYWYRQDPGQGLRLIYYSQIVNDFQKGDIAEGYSVSREKKESFPLTVTSAQKNPTAFYLCASKPDRGGGNTIYFGEGSWLTVV.

The chain recombines TRBV19 with TRBJ1-5, with D perhaps TRBD1 (5 bases). The germline CDR1 and CDR2 sequences are LNHDA and SQIVND (reference sequence). Trimming removed 5 bases from V and 5 bases from J, with 10 bases in between. This CDR3 contains 13 residues. CDR3 sequence: CASSDRRDQPQHF. The DNA of the CDR3 is TGTGCCAGTAGTGACAGACGCGATCAGCCCCAGCATTTT.

This clone was picked up a small number of times. The chain has TRBV4-3 and TRBJ1-2; TRBD1 matches 7 bases. V was pared by 2 bases and J by 7 bases, with 7 bases of the junction left unmatched. Germline CDR1 reads LGHNA; CDR2 reads YSLEER. This CDR3 region has 14 residues. Here the CDR3 DNA reads TGCGCCAGCAGCCAACTAACAGGGGAGGGTGGCTACACCTTC. This encodes CASSQLTGEGGYTF.

The chain employs TRBV25-1 and TRBJ1-4, with TRBD1 matching 8 bases. Trimming at V came to 3 bases and at J to 3 bases, leaving 9 bases not matched to a gene. CDR1 and CDR2 from the germline V gene are MGHDK and SYGVNS. CDR3 length: 17 amino acids. CDR3: CASSEAGQGRANEKLFF. Here the CDR3 DNA reads TGTGCCAGCAGTGAGGCTGGACAGGGAAGAGCTAATGAAAAACTGTTTTTT.